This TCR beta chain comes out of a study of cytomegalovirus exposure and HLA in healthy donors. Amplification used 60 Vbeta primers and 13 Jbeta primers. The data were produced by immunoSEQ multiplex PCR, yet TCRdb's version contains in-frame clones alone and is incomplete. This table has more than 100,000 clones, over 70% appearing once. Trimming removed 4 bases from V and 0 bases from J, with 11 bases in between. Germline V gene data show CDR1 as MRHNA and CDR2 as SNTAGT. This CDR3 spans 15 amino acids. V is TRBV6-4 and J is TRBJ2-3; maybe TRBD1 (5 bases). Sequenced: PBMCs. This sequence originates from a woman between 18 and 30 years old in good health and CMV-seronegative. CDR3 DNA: TGTGCCAGCAGTGTTCAGGGAACTAGCACAGATACGCAGTATTTT. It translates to CASSVQGTSTDTQYF.